Below are 27 T cell receptor beta chains sequenced from a single sample in a study of T cell responses to AZD1222 COVID-19 vaccine. Profiled with immunoSEQ multiplex PCR; TCRdb holds only in-frame clones, not every one. The profile shows about 120,000 clones, 85% to 90% of them singletons. Here the sequenced sample was peripheral blood, taken on day 0 of AZD1222 vaccination. The receptor set was obtained from an adult in good health.

This CDR3 is CASSTSGLQEKLFF. As DNA, the CDR3 is TGTGCCAGCAGCACATCGGGTTTACAAGAAAAACTGTTTTTT. J is TRBJ1-4 and V is TRBV5-4; D call uncertain. V dropped 4 bases and J dropped 8 bases, with 15 bases sitting between them. Germline V gene sequence: CDR1 SGHNT, CDR2 YYREEE (reference sequence). This CDR3 has 14 residues.

As DNA, the CDR3 is TGCGCCAGCAGCTTCCAGGGGCACACCGGGGAGCTGTTTTTT. Protein: CASSFQGHTGELFF. The chain combines TRBV5-1 with TRBJ2-2; a possible D gene is TRBD1 (6 bases). Trimming took 2 bases from V and 3 from J, leaving 8 bases between them. This CDR3 is 14 amino acids long. The germline V gene has CDR1 SGHRS and CDR2 YFSETQ.

V is TRBV7-6 and J is TRBJ2-7; TRBD1 aligns across 12 bases. CDR3 length: 15 amino acids. Trimming cost V 6 bases and J 4 bases; bases outside gene matches: 7. From germline, CDR1 is SGHVS and CDR2 FNYEAQ. The CDR3 DNA reads TGTGCCAGCAGGTCCGGGACAGGGGGCTTTTACGAGCAGTACTTC. Translating it yields CASRSGTGGFYEQYF.

The gene calls are TRBV2 and TRBJ2-1, with 10 bases lining up with TRBD1. The CDR3 has 14 residues. Per the germline V gene, CDR1 is SNHLY and CDR2 is FYNNEI. With 8 bases clipped from V and 7 bases from J, the junction kept 8 bases outside the gene matches. CDR3 protein: CASFPGQGYNEQFF. Here the CDR3 DNA reads TGTGCCAGCTTCCCGGGACAGGGGTATAATGAGCAGTTCTTC.

The V and J genes are TRBV4-1 and TRBJ1-5, with D maybe TRBD1 (5 bases). The germline V gene has CDR1 MGHRA and CDR2 YSYEKL. The CDR3 totals 16 residues. Trimming stripped 3 bases from V and 4 bases from J, with 16 bases between. DNA of the CDR3: TGCGCCAGCAGCCACACGGGGCAGGGCCTTAATCAGCCCCAGCATTTT. It specifies CASSHTGQGLNQPQHF.

The chain carries TRBV28 and TRBJ1-1; D might be TRBD1 (5 bases). The germline V gene has CDR1 MDHEN and CDR2 SYDVKM. V was clipped by 4 bases and J by 0 bases, with 12 bases between them. This CDR3 is built from 15 residues. CDR3 nucleotide sequence: TGTGCCAGCAGTTCCCCCTTACAGGTGAACACTGAAGCTTTCTTT. Translating it yields CASSSPLQVNTEAFF. The entire variable domain, with the rest obtained from reference TRBV28 and TRBJ1-1, is as follows: DVKVTQSSRYLVKRTGEKVFLECVQDMDHENMFWYRQDPGLGLRLIYFSYDVKMKEKGDIPEGYSVSREKKERFSLILESASTNQTSMYLCASSSPLQVNTEAFFGQGTRLTVV.

This chain connects TRBV28 to TRBJ2-7; D call uncertain. Looked up from germline, CDR1 is MDHEN and CDR2 is SYDVKM. V shed 3 bases and J shed 2 bases, with 11 bases lying between them. The CDR3 has 14 amino acids. The CDR3 reads CASSFGPTPYEQYF. The CDR3 DNA is TGTGCCAGCAGTTTCGGGCCTACTCCCTACGAGCAGTACTTC.

V is TRBV7-8 and J is TRBJ1-2; a possible D gene is TRBD1 (6 bases). This CDR3 region has 15 residues. The V end lost 4 bases, the J end lost 4 bases, and 16 bases lay between the germline ends. The germline gives CDR1 SGHVS, CDR2 FQNEAQ. CDR3 region: CASSSRGGLGYGYTF. The CDR3 DNA reads as TGTGCCAGCAGCTCCAGGGGCGGGCTTGGCTATGGCTACACCTTC.

This sequence joins TRBV28 and TRBJ2-1, with D unresolved. Between the trimmed V and J ends, which lost 1 base and 0 bases, there was a span of 10 bases. Germline V CDR1 and CDR2: MDHEN, SYDVKM. The CDR3 contains 16 residues. CDR3 amino acids: CASSLSGYSSYNEQFF. The CDR3, as DNA: TGTGCCAGCAGTTTATCCGGGTATAGCTCCTACAATGAGCAGTTCTTC.

The V and J genes are TRBV11-2 and TRBJ2-7, with TRBD1 matching 12 bases. The CDR3 covers 15 residues. Unmatched junction bases numbered 8, after V lost 5 bases and J lost 6 bases. Germline assignment: CDR1 SGHAT and CDR2 FQNNGV. The CDR3: CASSQLGQGAGEQYF. The DNA of the CDR3 is TGTGCCAGCAGCCAGTTGGGACAGGGGGCTGGCGAGCAGTACTTC.

This clone has just a few counts. V usage is TRBV7-2 and J usage is TRBJ1-6; possible D gene TRBD1, 6 bases. CDR1 and CDR2 (germline): SGHTA, FQGNSA. CDR3 size: 14 residues. V lost 5 bases to trimming and J lost 7 bases, with 12 bases between them. The CDR3 coding sequence is TGTGCCAGCAGCACAAGGGGGGGGAATTCACCCCTCCACTTT. Amino acids: CASSTRGGNSPLHF.

V and J are TRBV7-9 and TRBJ1-2, with 7 bases identical to TRBD1. The germline gives CDR1 SEHNR, CDR2 FQNEAQ (reference sequence). The CDR3 length is 13 residues. V lost 4 bases to trimming and J lost 8 bases; unmatched junction nucleotides: 7. The CDR3 here is CASSWTGPKGYTF. The CDR3 DNA sequence: TGTGCCAGCAGCTGGACAGGCCCTAAAGGCTACACCTTC.

This rearrangement joins TRBV6-1 to TRBJ2-1; the D is unclear. Germline-derived CDR1 and CDR2 are MNHNS and SASEGT. Trimming shortened V by 3 bases and J by 4 bases, and 10 bases separated the two germline ends. The CDR3 is 14 amino acids. CDR3 bases: TGTGCCAGCAGTGATCGGGCGCTATACAATGAGCAGTTCTTC. Translated, it gives CASSDRALYNEQFF.

V and J are TRBV9 and TRBJ1-3, with unresolved D. The CDR3 length is 15 residues. Trimming took off 0 bases at V and 0 bases at J, with 7 bases between the two ends. Germline-derived CDR1 and CDR2 are SGDLS and YYNGEE. DNA for the CDR3: TGTGCCAGCAGCGTAGATCCCACCTCTGGAAACACCATATATTTT. Translating gives CASSVDPTSGNTIYF.

The J gene is TRBJ2-7, the V gene TRBV4-1, with D possibly TRBD1 on 6 matching bases. CDR1 is MGHRA and CDR2 is YSYEKL in the germline V gene. This CDR3 comprises 14 residues. Trimming stripped 4 bases from V and 5 bases from J, with 15 bases between. The CDR3 loop reads CASSLGQLRDEQYF. The CDR3 DNA sequence: TGCGCCAGCAGCCTTGGACAGCTCCGCGACGAGCAGTACTTC.

The chain has TRBV4-3 and TRBJ2-2; possibly TRBD1 or TRBD2 for D (5 bases each). The germline CDR1 and CDR2 sequences are LGHNA and YSLEER. There are 16 residues in the CDR3. The germline V and J ends were trimmed by 8 bases and 4 bases, with 20 bases remaining between them. The chain's CDR3 is CASRANVGGGTGELFF. The CDR3 nucleotides are TGCGCCAGCCGAGCCAATGTTGGGGGTGGCACCGGGGAGCTGTTTTTT.

This clone has just a few counts. The chain carries TRBV12-2 and TRBJ2-1; the tabulated D call, TRBD2, remains unverified against the DNA. TRBV12-2 is designated a pseudogene. The CDR3 is made up of 16 amino acids. DNA of the CDR3: TGTGCAAGTCGCTTAGGCGGGCGGAAACTTTACAATGAGCAGTTCTTC. This sequence encodes CASRLGGRKLYNEQFF.

This sequence joins TRBV28 and TRBJ1-5; TRBD1 matches at 10 bases. The V segment lost 3 bases and the J segment 4 bases; nucleotides outside the gene matches: 3. The CDR3 covers 15 residues. Germline assignment: CDR1 MDHEN and CDR2 SYDVKM. DNA for the CDR3: TGTGCCAGCAGTTTTAGACAGGGGGCTAATCAGCCCCAGCATTTT. It translates to CASSFRQGANQPQHF.

J is TRBJ2-7 and V is TRBV15; D is unresolved. The CDR3 totals 13 residues. The V gene lost 3 bases and the J gene lost 0 bases, with 6 bases spanning the gap. Germline V gene data show CDR1 as LNHNV and CDR2 as YYDKDF (reference sequence). CDR3 sequence: CATSSRDSYEQYF. Written as DNA, the CDR3 is TGTGCCACCAGCAGCCGCGACTCCTACGAGCAGTACTTC.

The chain couples TRBV5-4 to TRBJ1-2; D may be TRBD1 (6 bases). This CDR3 contains 17 residues. V lost 3 bases to trimming and J lost 1 base, with 19 bases between them. CDR1 is SGHNT, CDR2 YYREEE, per germline (reference sequence). The CDR3 sequence is CASSSGGGQEINYGYTF. CDR3 nucleotides: TGTGCCAGCAGCTCCGGGGGGGGGCAGGAGATTAACTATGGCTACACCTTC.

This clone was seen a handful of times. This specimen includes other DNA sequences encoding the same CDR3. The V and J genes are TRBV7-9 and TRBJ2-1, with TRBD1 as a possible D gene (7 bases). Germline V gene data show CDR1 as SEHNR and CDR2 as FQNEAQ (reference sequence). The V end lost 5 bases, the J end lost 4 bases, and 15 bases lay between the germline ends. CDR3 length: 15 residues. The CDR3 spells CASSLTQGTYNEQFF. For the CDR3, the DNA is TGTGCCAGCAGCCTTACACAGGGGACTTACAATGAGCAGTTCTTC.

The rearrangement joins TRBV5-4 to TRBJ1-2, with TRBD1 matching 8 bases. This CDR3 spans 15 amino acids. J gave up 4 bases and V 4 bases, and 9 bases lay outside the gene matches. Germline V CDR1 and CDR2: SGHNT, YYREEE (reference sequence). Written as DNA, the CDR3 is TGTGCCAGCAGCCCCCCAGGACAGGGAGGCTATGGCTACACCTTC. Residues: CASSPPGQGGYGYTF.

The chain joins TRBV9 to TRBJ2-1; 11 positions match TRBD2. Germline V lookup: CDR1 SGDLS, CDR2 YYNGEE. CDR3 length equals 17 residues. V trimming: 3 bases; J trimming: 0 bases; junction bases outside the gene matches: 5. Here the CDR3 DNA reads TGTGCCAGCAGCGCGCATACTAGCGGGAGCTCCTACAATGAGCAGTTCTTC. The encoded protein is CASSAHTSGSSYNEQFF.

The chain couples TRBV12-3 or TRBV12-4 to TRBJ2-1; unclear D gene. The CDR3 runs 13 residues. V gave up 2 bases and J gave up 5 bases, with 7 bases separating them. CDR3 sequence: CASSLPPHNEQFF. DNA for the CDR3: TGTGCCAGCAGTTTACCCCCACACAATGAGCAGTTCTTC.

V and J are TRBV28 and TRBJ1-1; maybe TRBD1 (6 bases). Germline V CDR1 and CDR2: MDHEN, SYDVKM. Between the trimmed V and J ends, which lost 6 bases and 10 bases, there was a span of 18 bases. This CDR3 spans 13 amino acids. CDR3 nucleotide sequence: TGTGCCAGCAGCCAAGGGGGTGGGACCGGAGCTTTCTTT. It translates to CASSQGGGTGAFF. Together with reference TRBV28 and TRBJ1-1, the CDR3 gives the full variable domain: DVKVTQSSRYLVKRTGEKVFLECVQDMDHENMFWYRQDPGLGLRLIYFSYDVKMKEKGDIPEGYSVSREKKERFSLILESASTNQTSMYLCASSQGGGTGAFFGQGTRLTVV.

The CDR3 sequence: CSVLGTVPEAFF. In DNA form, the CDR3 reads TGCAGCGTTCTCGGGACAGTCCCTGAAGCTTTCTTT. This chain joins TRBV29-1 and TRBJ1-1; 7 bases agree with TRBD1. Trimming at V came to 5 bases and at J to 6 bases, leaving 6 bases not matched to a gene. CDR1 SQVTM and CDR2 ANQGSEA come from the germline V gene. This CDR3 contains 12 residues.

The chain couples TRBV5-1 to TRBJ2-7, with 15 bases aligning to TRBD2. The CDR3 is 18 amino acids. Unmatched junction bases numbered 13, after V lost 3 bases and J lost 6 bases. CDR1 and CDR2 (germline): SGHRS, YFSETQ. The CDR3 loop reads CASSSSGLAGGTRGEQYF. The CDR3 bases are TGCGCCAGCAGCTCATCAGGACTAGCGGGGGGGACTCGCGGCGAGCAGTACTTC.